Each of the 11 T cell receptor beta chains below was sequenced from the same sample in a study of T cells in Graves' hyperthyroidism and ophthalmopathy. The CDR3 regions of TCR beta were amplified from RNA transcripts. TCR CDR3 underwent first-round RT-PCR with the HTBI primer set. In TCRdb, the multiplex PCR reads were re-called with MiXCR into one record per CDR3 protein. The table lists 450,000 to 650,000 distinct CDR3 sequences, more than 15% of them singletons. The specimen sequenced was blood. The source is a woman in her late teens or twenties with Graves' ophthalmopathy.

The rearrangement links TRBV20-1 to TRBJ1-6; 8 nucleotides align to TRBD1. CDR3 length equals 15 residues. Trimming at V came to 2 bases and at J to 8 bases, leaving 8 bases not matched to a gene. Germline assignment: CDR1 DFQATT and CDR2 SNEGSKA (reference sequence). CDR3 amino acids: CSARLPQGAYSPLHF. In nucleotides, the CDR3 is TGCAGTGCTAGATTACCCCAGGGGGCATATTCACCCCTCCACTTT.

The table lists this clonotype with a few counts. The chain combines TRBV10-3 with TRBJ2-1; 10 bases fit TRBD2. This CDR3 region has 16 residues. Per the germline V gene, CDR1 is ENHRY and CDR2 is SYGVKD. The J segment lost 8 bases and the V segment lost 8 bases, leaving 15 bases of the junction unmatched. DNA for the CDR3: TGTGCCATCGGGCTAGCGGGGGAGCCGGCGAGGGATGAGCAGTTCTTC. Residues: CAIGLAGEPARDEQFF.

This clonotype was detected ten times or more. The CDR3 DNA is TGTGCCAGCAGCTTAGAGGGGCAGGGCGGAAATGGCTACACCTTC. Amino acid sequence: CASSLEGQGGNGYTF. The chain uses TRBV7-2 and TRBJ1-2; TRBD1 might be the D (5 bases). CDR3 length: 15 residues. V was shortened by 1 base and J by 6 bases, with 15 bases between the two germline ends. CDR1 is SGHTA and CDR2 is FQGNSA in the germline V gene.

This clonotype was seen more than once but under ten times. The gene calls are TRBV10-3 and TRBJ2-5; 7 nucleotides align to TRBD1. CDR3 length: 13 residues. Trimming cost V 6 bases and J 2 bases; bases outside gene matches: 3. Germline values: CDR1 ENHRY, CDR2 SYGVKD. CDR3 nucleotide sequence: TGTGCCATCAGCCCGGGACAGCAAGAGACCCAGTACTTC. Its protein is CAISPGQQETQYF.

There are many counts of this clonotype. The gene calls are TRBV9 and TRBJ2-3, with D maybe TRBD1 (6 bases). Trimming removed 4 bases from V and 1 base from J, with 16 bases in between. Germline assignment: CDR1 SGDLS and CDR2 YYNGEE. CDR3 length: 16 amino acids. The CDR3 region is CASSLYRDSGTDTQYF. The CDR3 DNA reads TGTGCCAGCAGCTTATACAGGGATTCCGGCACAGATACGCAGTATTTT.

This clonotype was seen many times. The rearrangement links TRBV7-8 to TRBJ1-1; no definite D call. The CDR3 is 15 residues long. V lost 0 bases to trimming and J lost 4 bases, with 12 bases between them. Germline values: CDR1 SGHVS, CDR2 FQNEAQ. CDR3 protein: CASSLANYQTTEAFF. The CDR3, as DNA: TGTGCCAGCAGCTTAGCCAATTATCAGACCACTGAAGCTTTCTTT.

This sequence joins TRBV24-1 and TRBJ1-2, with D possibly being TRBD1 (6 bases). V shed 4 bases and J shed 5 bases, with 10 bases lying between them. The length of the CDR3 is 13 residues. Per germline, CDR1 KGHDR and CDR2 SFDVKD. CDR3 in amino acids: CATSDAGTYGYTF. The CDR3 region has the DNA TGTGCCACCAGTGACGCCGGGACATATGGCTACACCTTC.

This clonotype was seen a few times. This chain uses TRBV3-1 with TRBJ2-7, with unresolved D. The germline V and J ends were trimmed by 1 base and 7 bases, with 8 bases remaining between them. The CDR3 totals 12 residues. Germline CDR1 is LGHDT and CDR2 is YNNKEL (reference sequence). The CDR3 loop reads CASSQVNGEQYF. CDR3 nucleotide sequence: TGTGCCAGCAGCCAAGTCAATGGAGAGCAGTACTTC.

In its sample, this clonotype was seen once. This sequence may be a read error, since a much larger clone differs from it by one base. The chain joins TRBV9 to TRBJ2-3, with a tentative D call TRBD2 (5 bases). Deletions cut 4 bases from V and 0 bases from J, with 15 bases between. Per germline, CDR1 SGDLS and CDR2 YYNGEE. This CDR3 has 16 amino acids. Written as DNA, the CDR3 is TGTGCCAGCAGCCGCCAGCCAGCGGCGAGCACAGATACGCAGTATTTT. Translating it yields CASSRQPAASTDTQYF.

In this sample, this clonotype turned up a few times. V and J are TRBV20-1 and TRBJ2-3; D call uncertain. CDR3 size: 13 residues. Per germline, CDR1 DFQATT and CDR2 SNEGSKA (reference sequence). V was clipped by 6 bases and J by 0 bases, with 10 bases between them. The CDR3 is CSASYPSTDTQYF. In DNA form, the CDR3 reads TGCAGTGCCAGCTACCCTAGCACAGATACGCAGTATTTT.

The rearrangement uses TRBV28 and TRBJ2-3; 10 bases map to TRBD1. The germline CDR1 and CDR2 sequences are MDHEN and SYDVKM. Trimming removed 8 bases from V and 3 bases from J; junction bases left unmatched: 8. This CDR3 comprises 15 residues. The CDR3 DNA follows: TGTGCCAGCTCGGTGGGACAGGGGTTGACAGATACGCAGTATTTT. Protein product: CASSVGQGLTDTQYF.